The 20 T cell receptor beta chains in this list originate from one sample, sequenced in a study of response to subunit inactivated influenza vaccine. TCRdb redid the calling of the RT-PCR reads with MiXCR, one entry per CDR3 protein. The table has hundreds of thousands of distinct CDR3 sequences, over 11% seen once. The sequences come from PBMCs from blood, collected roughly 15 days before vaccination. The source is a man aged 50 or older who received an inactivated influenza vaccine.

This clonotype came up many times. This CDR3 reads CSVEKANTGELFF. The CDR3 DNA follows: TGCAGCGTTGAGAAAGCGAACACCGGGGAGCTGTTTTTT. The gene calls are TRBV29-1 and TRBJ2-2, with unresolved D. Looked up from germline, CDR1 is SQVTM and CDR2 is ANQGSEA. The V gene lost 3 bases and the J gene lost 0 bases, with 5 bases spanning the gap. The CDR3 runs 13 residues.

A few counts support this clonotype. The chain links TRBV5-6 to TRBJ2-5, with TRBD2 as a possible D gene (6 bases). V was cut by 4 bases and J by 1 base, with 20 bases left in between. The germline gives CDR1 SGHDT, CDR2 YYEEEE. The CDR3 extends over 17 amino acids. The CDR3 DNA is TGTGCCAGCAGCCATGACTACGCGGGACCTACCCAAGAGACCCAGTACTTC. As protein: CASSHDYAGPTQETQYF.

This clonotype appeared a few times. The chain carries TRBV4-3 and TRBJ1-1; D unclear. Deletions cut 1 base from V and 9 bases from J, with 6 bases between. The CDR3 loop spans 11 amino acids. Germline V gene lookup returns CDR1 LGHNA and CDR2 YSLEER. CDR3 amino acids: CASSQGEKAFF. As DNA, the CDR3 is TGCGCCAGCAGCCAAGGGGAAAAAGCTTTCTTT.

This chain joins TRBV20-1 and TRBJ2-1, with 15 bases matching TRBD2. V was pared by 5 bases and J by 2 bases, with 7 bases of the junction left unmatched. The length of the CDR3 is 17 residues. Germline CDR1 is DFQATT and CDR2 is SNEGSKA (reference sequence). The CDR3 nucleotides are TGCAGTGCTCCGGGACTAGCGGGGGGCTCAACCTACAATGAGCAGTTCTTC. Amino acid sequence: CSAPGLAGGSTYNEQFF.

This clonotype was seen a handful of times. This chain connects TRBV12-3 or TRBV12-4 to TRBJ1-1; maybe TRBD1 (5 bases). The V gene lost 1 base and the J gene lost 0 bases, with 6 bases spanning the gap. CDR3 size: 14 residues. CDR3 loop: CASSLGDLNTEAFF. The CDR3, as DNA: TGTGCCAGCAGTTTAGGGGACCTGAACACTGAAGCTTTCTTT.

The CDR3 is CASSPLLTDTQYF. In DNA, the CDR3 is TGTGCCAGTAGTCCCCTTCTCACAGATACGCAGTATTTT. The V and J genes are TRBV19 and TRBJ2-3; no definite D call. CDR3 size: 13 residues. V was shortened by 5 bases and J by 2 bases, with 8 bases between the two germline ends. The germline CDR1 and CDR2 sequences are LNHDA and SQIVND (reference sequence).

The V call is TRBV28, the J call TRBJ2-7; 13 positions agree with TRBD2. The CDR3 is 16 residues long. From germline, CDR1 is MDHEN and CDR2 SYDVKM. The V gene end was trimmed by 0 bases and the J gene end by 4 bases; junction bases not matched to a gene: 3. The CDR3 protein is CASSLWGTSGKYEQYF. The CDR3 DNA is TGTGCCAGCAGTTTATGGGGGACTAGCGGGAAGTACGAGCAGTACTTC. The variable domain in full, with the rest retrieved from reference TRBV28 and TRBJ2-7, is DVKVTQSSRYLVKRTGEKVFLECVQDMDHENMFWYRQDPGLGLRLIYFSYDVKMKEKGDIPEGYSVSREKKERFSLILESASTNQTSMYLCASSLWGTSGKYEQYFGPGTRLTVT.

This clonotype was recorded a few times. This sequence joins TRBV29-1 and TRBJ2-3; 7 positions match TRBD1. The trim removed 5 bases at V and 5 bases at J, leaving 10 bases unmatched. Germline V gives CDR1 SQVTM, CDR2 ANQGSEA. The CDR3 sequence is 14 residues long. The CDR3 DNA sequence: TGCAGCGTTCTCACCGGGACAGCTAGAGATACGCAGTATTTT. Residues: CSVLTGTARDTQYF.

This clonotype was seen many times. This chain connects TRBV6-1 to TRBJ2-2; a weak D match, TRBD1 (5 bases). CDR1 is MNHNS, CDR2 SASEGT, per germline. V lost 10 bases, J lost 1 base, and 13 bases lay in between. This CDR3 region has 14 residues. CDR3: CATSLTGNTGELFF. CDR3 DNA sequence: TGTGCCACCAGCCTTACAGGGAACACCGGGGAGCTGTTTTTT.

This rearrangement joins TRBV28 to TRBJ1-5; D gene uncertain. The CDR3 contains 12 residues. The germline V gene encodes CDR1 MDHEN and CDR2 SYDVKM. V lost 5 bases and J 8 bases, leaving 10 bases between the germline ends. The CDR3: CASSPRVEPQHF. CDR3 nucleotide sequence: TGTGCCAGCAGTCCCCGCGTTGAGCCCCAGCATTTT.

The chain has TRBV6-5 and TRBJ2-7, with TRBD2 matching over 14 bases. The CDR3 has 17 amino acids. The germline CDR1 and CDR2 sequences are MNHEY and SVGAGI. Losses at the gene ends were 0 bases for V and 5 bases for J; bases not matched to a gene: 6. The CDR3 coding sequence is TGTGCCAGCAGTTACTCGTACTCGGGACTAGCGGGAGACGAGCAGTACTTC. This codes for CASSYSYSGLAGDEQYF.

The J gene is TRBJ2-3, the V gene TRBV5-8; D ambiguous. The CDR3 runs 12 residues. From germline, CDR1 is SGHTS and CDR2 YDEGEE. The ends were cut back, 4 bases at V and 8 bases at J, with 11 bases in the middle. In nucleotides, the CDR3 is TGTGCCAGCAGCCTAAAGGGTAGTACGCAGTATTTT. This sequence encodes CASSLKGSTQYF. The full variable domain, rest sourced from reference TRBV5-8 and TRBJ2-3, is EAGVTQSPTHLIKTRGQQATLRCSPISGHTSVYWYQQALGLGLQFLLWYDEGEERNRGNFPPRFSGRQFPNYSSELNVNALELEDSALYLCASSLKGSTQYFGPGTRLTVL.

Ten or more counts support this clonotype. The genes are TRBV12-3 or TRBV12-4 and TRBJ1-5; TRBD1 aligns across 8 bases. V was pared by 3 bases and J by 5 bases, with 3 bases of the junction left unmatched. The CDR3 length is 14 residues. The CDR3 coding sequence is TGTGCCAGCAGTTTGTCGACAGGGGATCAGCCCCAGCATTTT. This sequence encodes CASSLSTGDQPQHF.

CDR3 bases: TGTGCCAGCAGTTACTCGGGGGGAGGTGGGACTGAAGCTTTCTTT. Its protein is CASSYSGGGGTEAFF. V is TRBV6-5 and J is TRBJ1-1; possibly TRBD1 for D (5 bases). The CDR3 contains 15 residues. The V end was cut by 0 bases, the J end by 5 bases, with 13 bases between. The germline V gene encodes CDR1 MNHEY and CDR2 SVGAGI.

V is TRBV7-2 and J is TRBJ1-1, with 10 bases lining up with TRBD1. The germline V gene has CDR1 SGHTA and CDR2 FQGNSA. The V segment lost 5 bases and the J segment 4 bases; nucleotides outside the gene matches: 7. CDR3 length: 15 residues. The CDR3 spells CASSLIGQGGTEAFF. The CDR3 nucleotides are TGTGCCAGCAGCCTGATCGGACAGGGGGGCACTGAAGCTTTCTTT.

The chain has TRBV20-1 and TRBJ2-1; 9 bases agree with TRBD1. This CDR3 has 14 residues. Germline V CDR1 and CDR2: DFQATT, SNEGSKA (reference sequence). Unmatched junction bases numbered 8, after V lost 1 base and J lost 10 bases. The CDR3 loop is CSARAGQGSSEQFF. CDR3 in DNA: TGCAGTGCTAGAGCAGGACAGGGGTCAAGCGAGCAGTTCTTC.

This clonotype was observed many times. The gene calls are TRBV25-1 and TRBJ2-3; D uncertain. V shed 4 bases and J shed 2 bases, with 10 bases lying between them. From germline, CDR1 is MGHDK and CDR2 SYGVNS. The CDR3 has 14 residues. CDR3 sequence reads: CASSVEGFTDTQYF. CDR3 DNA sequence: TGTGCCAGCAGTGTAGAAGGGTTCACAGATACGCAGTATTTT.

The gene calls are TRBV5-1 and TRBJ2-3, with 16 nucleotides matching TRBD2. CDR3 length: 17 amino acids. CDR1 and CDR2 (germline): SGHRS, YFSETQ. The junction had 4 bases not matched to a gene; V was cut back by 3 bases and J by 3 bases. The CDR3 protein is CASSSGLAGGPTDTQYF. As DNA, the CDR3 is TGCGCCAGCAGCTCGGGACTAGCGGGGGGGCCGACAGATACGCAGTATTTT.

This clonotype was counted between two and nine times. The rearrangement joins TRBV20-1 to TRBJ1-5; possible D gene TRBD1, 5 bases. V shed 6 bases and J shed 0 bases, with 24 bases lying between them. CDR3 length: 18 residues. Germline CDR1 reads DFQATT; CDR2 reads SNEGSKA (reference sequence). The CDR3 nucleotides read TGCAGTGCATCCCCACCGGGGCGCGGGGCATATAGCAATCAGCCCCAGCATTTT. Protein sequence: CSASPPGRGAYSNQPQHF.

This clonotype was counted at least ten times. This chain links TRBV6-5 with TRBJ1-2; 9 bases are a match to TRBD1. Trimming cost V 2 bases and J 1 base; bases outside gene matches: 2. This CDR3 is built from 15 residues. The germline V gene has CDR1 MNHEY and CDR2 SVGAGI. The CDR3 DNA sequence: TGTGCCAGCAGTTACAGACAGGGGGGTAACTATGGCTACACCTTC. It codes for CASSYRQGGNYGYTF.